The clone carrying this TCR beta chain showed up just once. The data originate from a study of patients and donors after allogeneic stem cell transplantation. Each CDR3 protein is one row after TCRdb ran MiXCR on the RT-PCR reads. The sample consists of 2,000 to 2,500 distinct CDR3 sequences, roughly 18% of them appearing once. The sequence was obtained from a human donor who was either an allogeneic HSCT recipient or a stem cell or donor lymphocyte infusion donor (not recorded which). It is not recorded whose cells these are; they may come from a transplant donor. Sequencing was carried out using blood, either unsorted or a sorted T cell fraction (not recorded which).

The CDR3 DNA is TGTGCCAGCAGCTTAGCCCTACGAGATGGCTACACCTTC. As protein: CASSLALRDGYTF. V usage is TRBV7-2 and J usage is TRBJ1-2; no clear D gene. Trimming cost V 0 bases and J 6 bases, with 8 bases left between them. Germline lookup yields CDR1 SGHTA and CDR2 FQGNSA. The CDR3 sequence is 13 residues long.